A selection of T cell receptor beta chains follows, all from one sample in a study of response to subunit inactivated influenza vaccine. In TCRdb, the RT-PCR reads were re-called with MiXCR into one record per CDR3 protein. The table includes 150,000 to 200,000 distinct CDR3 sequences, about an eighth detected once. These data were also reused for a study on T cells expressing NK-cell markers.

The specimen was CD8+ T cells sorted from PBMCs, collected roughly 13 days after vaccination. These receptor sequences come from a man between 50 and 59 years old who received an inactivated influenza vaccine. The CDR3 runs from the conserved cysteine through the conserved F or W. D genes are given only for firm matches. A row's size may be missing; if present it is once, few, many or a size class.

v_call	clone_size	j_call	d_call	cdr3_nt	cdr3_aa
TRBV2	few	TRBJ2-5	-	TGTGCCAGCACCCCCCCTGGACAAGAGACCCAGTACTTC	CASTPPGQETQYF
TRBV4-1	many	TRBJ1-1	-	TGCGCCAGCAGCCCGCCATGGGGGAACACTGAAGCTTTCTTT	CASSPPWGNTEAFF
TRBV10-3	-	TRBJ2-7	TRBD2	TGTGCCATCAGTGGCCAAGCTAGCGGGAGGTACTCCTACGAGCAGTACTTC	CAISGQASGRYSYEQYF
TRBV6-5	-	TRBJ1-2	-	TGTGCCAGCAGTTACTCGGTGGCAGGCTATGGCTACACCTTC	CASSYSVAGYGYTF
TRBV4-2	-	TRBJ1-1	-	TGTGCCAGCAGCCAACCCGGGGAATGGGACACTGAAGCTTTCTTT	CASSQPGEWDTEAFF
TRBV29-1	few	TRBJ2-7	-	TGCAGCGTTGGTACCCCCCTCTCCGAGCAGTACTTC	CSVGTPLSEQYF
TRBV29-1	many	TRBJ2-1	-	TGCAGCTTCGGTATGGGAGAGCAGTTCTTC	CSFGMGEQFF
TRBV11-2	few	TRBJ1-2	TRBD1	TGTGCCAGCAGCTCGTATCCGGGACAGGGACTCTACTATGGCTACACCTTC	CASSSYPGQGLYYGYTF
TRBV28	many	TRBJ1-2	-	TGTGCCAGCAGTTTCGAACAGAAATATGGCTACACCTTC	CASSFEQKYGYTF
TRBV28	-	TRBJ2-1	-	TGTGCCAGCAGGTTCCTAGACAATACGGTGCAAACACAGTTCTTC	CASRFLDNTVQTQFF
TRBV30	-	TRBJ1-4	-	TGTGCCTGGAGTGAAGGTTGGGGGACTAATGAAAAACTGTTTTTT	CAWSEGWGTNEKLFF
TRBV7-9	-	TRBJ1-1	TRBD1	TGTGCCAGCAGCACAAGACAGGGGACGAACACTGAAGCTTTCTTT	CASSTRQGTNTEAFF
TRBV20-1	-	TRBJ2-7	TRBD1	TGCAGTGCTAGAGAGCGACAGGGGGCTGGCTACGAGCAGTACTTC	CSARERQGAGYEQYF
TRBV10-3	few	TRBJ2-6	-	TGTGCCATCCAAACCGGGGCCAACGTCCTGACTTTC	CAIQTGANVLTF
TRBV12-3/TRBV12-4	few	TRBJ1-6	TRBD1	TGTGCCAGCGGGACAGTTTATCCACCCCTCCACTTT	CASGTVYPPLHF